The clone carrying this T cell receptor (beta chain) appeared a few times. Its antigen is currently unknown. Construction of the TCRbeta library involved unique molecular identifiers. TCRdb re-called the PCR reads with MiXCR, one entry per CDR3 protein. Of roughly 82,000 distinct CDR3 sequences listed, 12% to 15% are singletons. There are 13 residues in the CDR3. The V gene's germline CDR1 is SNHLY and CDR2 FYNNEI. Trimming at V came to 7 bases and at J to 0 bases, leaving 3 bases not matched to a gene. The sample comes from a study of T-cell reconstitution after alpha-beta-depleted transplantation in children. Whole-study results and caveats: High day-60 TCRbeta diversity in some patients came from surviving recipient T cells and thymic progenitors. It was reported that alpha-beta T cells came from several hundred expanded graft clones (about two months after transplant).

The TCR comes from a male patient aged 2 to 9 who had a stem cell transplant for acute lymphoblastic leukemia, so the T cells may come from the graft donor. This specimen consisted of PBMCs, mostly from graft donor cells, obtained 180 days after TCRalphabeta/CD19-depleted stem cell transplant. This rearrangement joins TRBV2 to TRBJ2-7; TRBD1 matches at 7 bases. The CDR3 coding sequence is TGTGCCAGCAAAACAGGGGCCTCCTACGAGCAGTACTTC. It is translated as CASKTGASYEQYF.